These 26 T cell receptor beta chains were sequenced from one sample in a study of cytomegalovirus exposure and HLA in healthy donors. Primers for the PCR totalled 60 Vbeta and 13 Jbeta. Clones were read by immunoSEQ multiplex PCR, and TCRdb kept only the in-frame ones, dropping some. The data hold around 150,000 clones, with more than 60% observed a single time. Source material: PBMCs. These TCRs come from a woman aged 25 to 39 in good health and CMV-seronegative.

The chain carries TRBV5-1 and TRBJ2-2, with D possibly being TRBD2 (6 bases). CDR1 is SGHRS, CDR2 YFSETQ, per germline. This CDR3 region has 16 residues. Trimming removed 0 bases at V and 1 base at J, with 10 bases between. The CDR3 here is CASSLAGSQNTGELFF. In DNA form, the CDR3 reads TGCGCCAGCAGCTTGGCCGGGAGCCAGAACACCGGGGAGCTGTTTTTT.

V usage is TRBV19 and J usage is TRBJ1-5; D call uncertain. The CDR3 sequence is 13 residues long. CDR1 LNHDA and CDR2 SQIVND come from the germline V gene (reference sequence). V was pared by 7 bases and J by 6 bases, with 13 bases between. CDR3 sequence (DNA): TGTGCCAGTACCATTGGGGAGAGTCAGCCCCAGCATTTT. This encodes CASTIGESQPQHF.

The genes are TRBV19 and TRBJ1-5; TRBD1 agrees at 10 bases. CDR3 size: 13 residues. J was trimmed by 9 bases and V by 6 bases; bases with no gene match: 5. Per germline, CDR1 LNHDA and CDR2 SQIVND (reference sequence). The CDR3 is CASSDRGQGPQHF. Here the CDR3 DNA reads TGTGCCAGTAGCGACAGGGGGCAGGGGCCCCAGCATTTT.

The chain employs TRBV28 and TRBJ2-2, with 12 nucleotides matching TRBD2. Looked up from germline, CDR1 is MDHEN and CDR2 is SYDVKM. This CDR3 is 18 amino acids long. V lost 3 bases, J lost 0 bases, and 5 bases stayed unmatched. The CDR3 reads CASSLGTSGSANTGELFF. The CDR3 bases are TGTGCCAGCAGTTTGGGGACTAGCGGGTCTGCGAACACCGGGGAGCTGTTTTTT.

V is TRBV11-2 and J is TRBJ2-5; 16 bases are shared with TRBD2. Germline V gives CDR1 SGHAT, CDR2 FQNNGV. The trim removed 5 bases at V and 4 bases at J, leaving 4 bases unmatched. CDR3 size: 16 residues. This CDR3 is CASSTGTSGGGETQYF. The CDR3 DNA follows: TGTGCCAGCAGCACCGGGACTAGCGGGGGGGGAGAGACCCAGTACTTC.

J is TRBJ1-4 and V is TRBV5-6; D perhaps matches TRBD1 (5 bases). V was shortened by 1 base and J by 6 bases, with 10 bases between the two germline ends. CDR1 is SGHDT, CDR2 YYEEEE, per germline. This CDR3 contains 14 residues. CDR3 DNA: TGTGCCAGCAGCTTGCGAGACAGAGATGAAAAACTGTTTTTT. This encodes CASSLRDRDEKLFF.

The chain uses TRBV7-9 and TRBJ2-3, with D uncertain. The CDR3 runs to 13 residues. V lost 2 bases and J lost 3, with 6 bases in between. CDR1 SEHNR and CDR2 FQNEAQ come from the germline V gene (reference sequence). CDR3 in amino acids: CASSLFGTDTQYF. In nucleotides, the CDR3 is TGTGCCAGCAGCTTATTCGGGACAGATACGCAGTATTTT.

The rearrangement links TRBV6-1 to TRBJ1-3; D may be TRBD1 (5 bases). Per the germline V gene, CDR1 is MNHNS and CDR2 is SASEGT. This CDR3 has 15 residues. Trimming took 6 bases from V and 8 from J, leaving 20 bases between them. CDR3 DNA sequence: TGTGCCAGCAGAAGTCCCTTCGAGGAAGGGGACACCATATATTTT. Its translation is CASRSPFEEGDTIYF.

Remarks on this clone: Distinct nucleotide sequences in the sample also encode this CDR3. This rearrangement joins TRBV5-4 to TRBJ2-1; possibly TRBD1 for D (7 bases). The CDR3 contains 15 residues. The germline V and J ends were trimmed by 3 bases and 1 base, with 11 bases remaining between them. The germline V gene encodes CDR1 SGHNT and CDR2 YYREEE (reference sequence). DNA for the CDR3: TGTGCCAGCAGCTCCGGGGGACAGTCCTACAATGAGCAGTTCTTC. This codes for CASSSGGQSYNEQFF.

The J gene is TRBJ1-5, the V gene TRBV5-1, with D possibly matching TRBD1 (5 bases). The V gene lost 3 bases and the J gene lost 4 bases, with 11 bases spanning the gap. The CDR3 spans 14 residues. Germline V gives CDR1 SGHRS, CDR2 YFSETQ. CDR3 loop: CASSYSGNNQPQHF. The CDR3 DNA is TGCGCCAGCAGCTACTCAGGGAATAATCAGCCCCAGCATTTT.

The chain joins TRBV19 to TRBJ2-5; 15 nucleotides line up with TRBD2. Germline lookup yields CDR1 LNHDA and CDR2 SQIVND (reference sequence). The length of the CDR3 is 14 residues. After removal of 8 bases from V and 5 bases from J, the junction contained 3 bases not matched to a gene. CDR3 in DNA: TGTGCCAGTGGGACTAGCGGGGGGCACGAGACCCAGTACTTC. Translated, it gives CASGTSGGHETQYF.

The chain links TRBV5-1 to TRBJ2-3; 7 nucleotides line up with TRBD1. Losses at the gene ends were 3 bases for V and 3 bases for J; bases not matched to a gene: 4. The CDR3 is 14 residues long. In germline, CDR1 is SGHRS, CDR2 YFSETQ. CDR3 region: CASSSDRNTDTQYF. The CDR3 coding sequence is TGCGCCAGCAGCTCGGACAGGAATACAGATACGCAGTATTTT.

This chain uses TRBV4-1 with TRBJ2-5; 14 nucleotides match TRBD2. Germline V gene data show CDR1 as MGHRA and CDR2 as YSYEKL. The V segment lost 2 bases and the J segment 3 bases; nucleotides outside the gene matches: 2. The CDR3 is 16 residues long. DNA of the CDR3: TGCGCCAGCAGCCAACGACTAGCGGGAGGGGAAGAGACCCAGTACTTC. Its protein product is CASSQRLAGGEETQYF.

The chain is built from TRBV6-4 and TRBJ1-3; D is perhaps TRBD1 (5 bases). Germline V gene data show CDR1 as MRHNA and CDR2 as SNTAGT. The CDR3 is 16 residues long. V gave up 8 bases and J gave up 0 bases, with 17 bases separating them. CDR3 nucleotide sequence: TGTGCCAGCCCTCACAGGAGGGGATCCTCTGGAAACACCATATATTTT. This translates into CASPHRRGSSGNTIYF.

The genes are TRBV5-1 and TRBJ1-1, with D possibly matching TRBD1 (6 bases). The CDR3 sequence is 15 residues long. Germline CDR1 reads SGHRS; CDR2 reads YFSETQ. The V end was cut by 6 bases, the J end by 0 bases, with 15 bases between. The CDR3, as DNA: TGCGCCAGCAACGTCCCCGGACAGTTGAACACTGAAGCTTTCTTT. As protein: CASNVPGQLNTEAFF. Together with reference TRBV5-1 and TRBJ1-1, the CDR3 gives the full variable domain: KAGVTQTPRYLIKTRGQQVTLSCSPISGHRSVSWYQQTPGQGLQFLFEYFSETQRNKGNFPGRFSGRQFSNSRSEMNVSTLELGDSALYLCASNVPGQLNTEAFFGQGTRLTVV.

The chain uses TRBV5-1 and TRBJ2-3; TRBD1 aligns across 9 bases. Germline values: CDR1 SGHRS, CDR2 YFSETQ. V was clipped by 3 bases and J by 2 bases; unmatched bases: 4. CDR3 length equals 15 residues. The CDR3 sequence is CASSWGTGPTDTQYF. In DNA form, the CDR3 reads TGCGCCAGCAGCTGGGGGACAGGGCCCACAGATACGCAGTATTTT.

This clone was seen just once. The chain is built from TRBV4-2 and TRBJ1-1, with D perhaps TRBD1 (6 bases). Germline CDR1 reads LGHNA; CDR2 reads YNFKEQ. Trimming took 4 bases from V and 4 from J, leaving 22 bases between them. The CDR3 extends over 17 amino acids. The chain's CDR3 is CASSPHPLDSKITEAFF. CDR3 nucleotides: TGTGCCAGCAGCCCCCACCCCCTGGACAGCAAGATCACTGAAGCTTTCTTT.

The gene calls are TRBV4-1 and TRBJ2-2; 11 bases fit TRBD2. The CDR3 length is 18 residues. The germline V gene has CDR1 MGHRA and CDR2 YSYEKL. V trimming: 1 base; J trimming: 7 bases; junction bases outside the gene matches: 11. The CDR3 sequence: CASSQVAFSGGAGGELFF. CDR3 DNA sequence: TGCGCCAGCAGCCAAGTTGCGTTTAGCGGGGGGGCTGGCGGGGAGCTGTTTTTT.

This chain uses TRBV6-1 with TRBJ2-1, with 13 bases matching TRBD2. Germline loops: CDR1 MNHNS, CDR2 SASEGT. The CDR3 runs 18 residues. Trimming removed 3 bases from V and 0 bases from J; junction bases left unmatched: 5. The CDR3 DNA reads TGTGCCAGCAGTGAGGGTCGACTAGCGGGGGGCTCCTACAATGAGCAGTTCTTC. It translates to CASSEGRLAGGSYNEQFF.

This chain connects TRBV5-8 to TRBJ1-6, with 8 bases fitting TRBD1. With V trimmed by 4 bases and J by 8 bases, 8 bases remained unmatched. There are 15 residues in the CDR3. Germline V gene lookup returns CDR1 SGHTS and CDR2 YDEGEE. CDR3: CASSPRTGKDSPLHF. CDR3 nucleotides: TGTGCCAGCAGCCCCCGGACAGGGAAAGATTCACCCCTCCACTTT.

The CDR3 nucleotides are TGTGCCAGCAGCTGGACCCCAATCGGGGGGGAAGAGACCCAGTACTTC. Its protein is CASSWTPIGGEETQYF. V gene TRBV5-4 combines with J gene TRBJ2-5; 8 bases align to TRBD2. Trimming removed 3 bases from V and 3 bases from J; junction bases left unmatched: 10. Germline CDR1 reads SGHNT; CDR2 reads YYREEE (reference sequence). The CDR3 runs 16 residues.

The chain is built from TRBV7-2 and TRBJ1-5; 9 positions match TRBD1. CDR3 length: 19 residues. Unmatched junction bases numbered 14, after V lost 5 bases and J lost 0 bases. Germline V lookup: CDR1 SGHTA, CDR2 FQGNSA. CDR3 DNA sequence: TGTGCCAGCAGCCCGGTACAGGGGGCGGGGGTGTATAGCAATCAGCCCCAGCATTTT. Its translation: CASSPVQGAGVYSNQPQHF.

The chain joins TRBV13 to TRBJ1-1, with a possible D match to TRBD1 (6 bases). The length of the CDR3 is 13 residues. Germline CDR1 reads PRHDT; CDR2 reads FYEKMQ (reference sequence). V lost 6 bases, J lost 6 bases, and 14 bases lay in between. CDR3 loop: CASRPDRFSEAFF. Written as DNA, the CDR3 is TGTGCCAGCAGACCCGACAGGTTCTCTGAAGCTTTCTTT. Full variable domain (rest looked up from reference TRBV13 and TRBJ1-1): AAGVIQSPRHLIKEKRETATLKCYPIPRHDTVYWYQQGPGQDPQFLISFYEKMQSDKGSIPDRFSAQQFSDYHSELNMSSLELGDSALYFCASRPDRFSEAFFGQGTRLTVV.

The CDR3 DNA follows: TGTGCCAGCAGCTTAGGTCAGGCCGGTGAGCAGTTCTTC. Translation gives CASSLGQAGEQFF. This chain uses TRBV7-9 with TRBJ2-1; no reliable D call. V lost 1 base and J 9 bases, leaving 10 bases between the germline ends. The CDR3 length is 13 residues. The V gene's germline CDR1 is SEHNR and CDR2 FQNEAQ (reference sequence).

The CDR3 protein is CASRRGQNYEQYF. The DNA of the CDR3 is TGTGCCAGCAGAAGGGGACAAAACTACGAGCAGTACTTC. This rearrangement joins TRBV28 to TRBJ2-7; D perhaps matches TRBD1 (6 bases). CDR3 size: 13 residues. V gave up 6 bases and J gave up 3 bases, with 12 bases separating them. CDR1 MDHEN and CDR2 SYDVKM come from the germline V gene.

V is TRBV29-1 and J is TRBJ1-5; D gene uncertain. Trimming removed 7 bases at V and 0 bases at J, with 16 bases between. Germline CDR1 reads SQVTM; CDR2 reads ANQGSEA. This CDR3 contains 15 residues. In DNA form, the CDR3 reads TGCAGCGCCCGAGACACCGCTGATAGCAATCAGCCCCAGCATTTT. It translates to CSARDTADSNQPQHF.